This paragraph reports one T cell receptor beta chain. Seattle patient enrollment occurred during active infection, with longitudinal follow-up thereafter. Germline CDR1 LNHNV, CDR2 YYDKDF (reference sequence). Trimming removed 5 bases at V and 0 bases at J, with 5 bases between. The CDR3 is 13 residues long. The sample is drawn from a study of blood T cell repertoires in COVID-19. Using immunoSEQ multiplex PCR, the repertoire was profiled, and TCRdb retains in-frame clones only, with some absent. The table includes some 250,000 clones, 81% detected once. The chain carries TRBV15 and TRBJ1-3; D ambiguous. This receptor was obtained from a woman aged 80 or older with COVID-19, enrolled during active disease. The sample was peripheral blood. The CDR3 here is CATSPSSGNTIYF. CDR3 coding DNA: TGTGCCACCAGCCCCAGCTCTGGAAACACCATATATTTT.